The T cell receptor (beta chain) described here comes from a study of T cell responses to AZD1222 COVID-19 vaccine. Germline loops: CDR1 LNHDA, CDR2 SQIVND (reference sequence). Trimming took off 7 bases at V and 0 bases at J, with 7 bases between the two ends. CDR3 length: 13 residues. Points from the study as a whole: Dominant at 160-218 and 743-854, vaccine-associated CD4 TCRs also spanned spike. Donors skewed white British and female; clonal diversity was possibly underestimated.

Note on this clone: Antigen unknown.

Some clones are missing from TCRdb's copy, which holds only in-frame ones; the method was immunoSEQ multiplex PCR. Here the sample spans some 110,000 clones, about 89% being singletons. The source was peripheral blood, collected 28 days after the second dose of the MenACWY control vaccine. This clonotype was obtained from an adult who received the MenACWY meningococcal vaccine as a control. The chain carries TRBV19 and TRBJ1-3; D is uncertain. The CDR3 region is CASKGDSGNTIYF. The CDR3 DNA sequence: TGTGCCAGTAAAGGAGACTCTGGAAACACCATATATTTT.